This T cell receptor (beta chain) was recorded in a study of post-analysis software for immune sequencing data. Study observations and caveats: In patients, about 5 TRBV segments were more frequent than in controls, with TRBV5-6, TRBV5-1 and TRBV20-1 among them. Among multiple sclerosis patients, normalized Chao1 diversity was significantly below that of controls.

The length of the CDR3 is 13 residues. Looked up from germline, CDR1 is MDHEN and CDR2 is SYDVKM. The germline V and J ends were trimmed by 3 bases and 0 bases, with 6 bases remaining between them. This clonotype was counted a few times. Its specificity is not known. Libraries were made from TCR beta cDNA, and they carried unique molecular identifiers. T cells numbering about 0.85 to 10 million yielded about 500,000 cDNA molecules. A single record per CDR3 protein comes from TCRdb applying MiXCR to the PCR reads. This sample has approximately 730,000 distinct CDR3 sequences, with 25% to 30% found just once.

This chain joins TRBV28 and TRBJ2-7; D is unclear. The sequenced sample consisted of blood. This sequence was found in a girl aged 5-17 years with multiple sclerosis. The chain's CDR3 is CASSFRFSYEQYF. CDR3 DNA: TGTGCCAGCAGTTTCAGATTCTCCTACGAGCAGTACTTC.